Presented here are 4 T cell receptor beta chains from one specimen sequenced in a study of T cell repertoires in aging, cancer and after chemotherapy. Peripheral blood genomic DNA, not sorted cells or RNA, was the template. Multiplex touch-down PCR with TRB-A/B primers amplified rearranged V-D-J TRB sequences. TCRdb fed the multiplex PCR reads into MiXCR, producing one record per CDR3 protein. The sample has 7,900 or so distinct CDR3 sequences, roughly 32% seen once. Sequenced sample: blood. The receptors were sampled from a human donor in good health.

This chain uses TRBV7-6 with TRBJ1-4, with D perhaps TRBD1 (5 bases). CDR3 length: 13 amino acids. CDR1 is SGHVS and CDR2 is FNYEAQ in the germline V gene. V lost 4 bases, J lost 11 bases, and 14 bases lay in between. The CDR3 DNA is TGTGCCAGCAGCTCACGGAACCCAGGGAAACTGTTTTTT. It encodes CASSSRNPGKLFF. Combining the CDR3 with reference TRBV7-6 and TRBJ1-4 gives the whole variable domain GAGVSQSPRYKVTKRGQDVALRCDPISGHVSLYWYRQALGQGPEFLTYFNYEAQQDKSGLPNDRFSAERPEGSISTLTIQRTEQRDSAMYRCASSSRNPGKLFFGSGTQLSVL.

This sequence joins TRBV20-1 and TRBJ2-1; 16 positions match TRBD2. The CDR3 covers 15 residues. The germline gives CDR1 DFQATT, CDR2 SNEGSKA (reference sequence). V lost 4 bases, J lost 8 bases, and 5 bases stayed unmatched. CDR3 region: CSATGLAGGTDEQFF. CDR3 nucleotide sequence: TGCAGTGCTACGGGACTAGCGGGAGGGACGGATGAGCAGTTCTTC.

The chain carries TRBV5-4 and TRBJ1-2; no reliable D call. V was shortened by 0 bases and J by 11 bases, with 11 bases between the two germline ends. CDR1 SGHNT and CDR2 YYREEE come from the germline V gene (reference sequence). This CDR3 is 12 amino acids long. CDR3 bases: TGTGCCAGCAGCTTGGCCGGCAGGCCGTACACCTTC. This gives the protein CASSLAGRPYTF.

The J gene is TRBJ2-7, the V gene TRBV6-5, with D hard to call. The CDR3 has 13 amino acids. Trimming removed 5 bases from V and 2 bases from J, with 10 bases in between. Germline V gene lookup returns CDR1 MNHEY and CDR2 SVGAGI. The DNA of the CDR3 is TGTGCCAGCAGTACTCACAGTACCTACGAGCAGTACTTC. It encodes CASSTHSTYEQYF.